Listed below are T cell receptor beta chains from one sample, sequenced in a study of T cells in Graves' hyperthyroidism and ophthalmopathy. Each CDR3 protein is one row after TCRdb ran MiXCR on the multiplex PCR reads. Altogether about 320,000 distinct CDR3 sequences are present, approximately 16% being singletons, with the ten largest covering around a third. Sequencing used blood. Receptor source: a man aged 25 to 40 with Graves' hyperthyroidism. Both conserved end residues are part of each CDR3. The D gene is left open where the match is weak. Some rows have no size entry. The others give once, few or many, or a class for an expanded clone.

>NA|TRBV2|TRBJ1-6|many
TGTGCCAGCAGTGAATCGATAGGGAGCTCCTATAATTCACCCCTCCACTTT
CASSESIGSSYNSPLHF
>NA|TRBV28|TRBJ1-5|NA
TGTGCCAGCAGTTTTCGTCCAGGGGCCCAGCCCCAGCATTTT
CASSFRPGAQPQHF
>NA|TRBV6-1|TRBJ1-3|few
TGTGCCAGCAGCCCGAATTTTGGAAACACCATATATTTT
CASSPNFGNTIYF
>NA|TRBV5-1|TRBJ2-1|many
TGCGCCAGCAGGTTGACAGCCAGAGACAATGAGCAGTTCTTC
CASRLTARDNEQFF
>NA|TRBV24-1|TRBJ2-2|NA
TGTGCCACCAGTGACTCGCTACCCAGCGGGAACACCGGGGAGCTGTTTTTT
CATSDSLPSGNTGELFF
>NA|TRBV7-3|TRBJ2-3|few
TGTGCCAGCAGCTTTAATGCCCCGGGAGTCCGAGATACGCAGTATTTT
CASSFNAPGVRDTQYF
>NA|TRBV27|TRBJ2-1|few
TGTGCCAGCAACCCGGGGTACTCCTACAATGAGCAGTTCTTC
CASNPGYSYNEQFF
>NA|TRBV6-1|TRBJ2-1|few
TGTGCCAGCAGTATTATTAGCAGTCAGAGCTCCTACAATGAGCAGTTCTTC
CASSIISSQSSYNEQFF
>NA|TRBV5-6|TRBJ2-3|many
TGTGCCAGCAGCCCCGGACCGCCGGATACGCAGTATTTT
CASSPGPPDTQYF
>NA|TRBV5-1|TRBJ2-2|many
TGCGCCAGCAGAGGTGGCGGGGAGCTGTTTTTT
CASRGGGELFF
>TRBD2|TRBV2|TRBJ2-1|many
TGTGCCAGCGACACTTTATCGACCGGGACTAGCGGAAATGAGCAGTTCTTC
CASDTLSTGTSGNEQFF
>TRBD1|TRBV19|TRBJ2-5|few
TGTGCCAGTAGTAGACAGGGGGCACGAGAGACCCAGTACTTC
CASSRQGARETQYF
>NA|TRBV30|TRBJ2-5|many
TGTGCCTGGAGTTCCCTCCCCAGTGGGAGTAGGGAGACCCAGTACTTC
CAWSSLPSGSRETQYF
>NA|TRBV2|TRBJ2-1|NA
TGTGCCAGCAGCTTATATGTCAGTAGCTCCTACAATGAGCAGTTCTTC
CASSLYVSSSYNEQFF
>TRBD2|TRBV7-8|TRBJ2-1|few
TGTGCCAGCAGCTTCGGGCTAGCGGGAGGCCTAGGGTTCTTC
CASSFGLAGGLGFF
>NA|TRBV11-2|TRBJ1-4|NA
TGTGCCAGCAGCTTAATTCCAGGGGCGGGTGAAAAACTGTTTTTT
CASSLIPGAGEKLFF
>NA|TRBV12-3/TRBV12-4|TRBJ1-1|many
TGTGCCAGCAGTCTCCGTCGTGGGGGGCACACTGAAGCTTTCTTT
CASSLRRGGHTEAFF
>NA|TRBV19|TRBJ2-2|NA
TGTGCCAGTAGAGTATTGCTCGGGGAGCTGTTTTTT
CASRVLLGELFF